These 6 T cell receptor beta chains originate from one sample sequenced in a study of blood T cell repertoires in COVID-19 (dated by TCRdb to 2018 to 2020). The library was made by the immunoSEQ multiplex PCR assay. Held by TCRdb, this immuneACCESS table contains in-frame sequences only and omits some clones. Under half of the omission traces to an unresolved V gene where checked; the cause of the rest is unknown. Present in this sample are approximately 50,000 clones, around 88% of which were seen just once. Roughly 15% of the sample comes from the top ten. Sequences were obtained from peripheral blood. The receptors stem from a human donor in a cohort sampled during active COVID-19.

The chain employs TRBV3-1 (or the pseudogene TRBV3-2) and TRBJ2-5; TRBD1 matches 8 bases. The CDR3 sequence is 16 residues long. Germline lookup yields CDR1 LGHDT and CDR2 YNNKEL (reference sequence). V dropped 1 base and J dropped 1; count of bases not matched to a gene: 5. The CDR3 coding sequence is TGTGCCAGCAGCCAAGTCTGGACAGGGACCCAAGAGACCCAGTACTTC. It specifies CASSQVWTGTQETQYF.

V is TRBV2 and J is TRBJ2-5, with D possibly being TRBD1 (5 bases). Germline-derived CDR1 and CDR2 are SNHLY and FYNNEI. Trimming took 5 bases from V and 3 from J, leaving 13 bases between them. This CDR3 region has 14 residues. Here the CDR3 reads CASSSNRNEETQYF. The CDR3 DNA follows: TGTGCCAGCAGTTCTAACAGGAACGAAGAGACCCAGTACTTC.

V is TRBV29-1 and J is TRBJ1-3; no definite D call. The V gene's germline CDR1 is SQVTM and CDR2 ANQGSEA. Trimming cost V 3 bases and J 0 bases, with 6 bases left between them. The CDR3 covers 13 residues. This chain's CDR3 is CSVDGPSGNTIYF. CDR3 coding DNA: TGCAGCGTTGATGGGCCCTCTGGAAACACCATATATTTT.

The chain joins TRBV27 to TRBJ1-1; 8 bases are a match to TRBD1. Germline CDR1 and CDR2: MNHEY and SMNVEV (reference sequence). This CDR3 contains 16 residues. After removal of 3 bases from V and 3 bases from J, the junction contained 9 bases not matched to a gene. This CDR3 is CASSFLRTGRDTEAFF. CDR3 coding DNA: TGTGCCAGCAGTTTCCTAAGGACAGGGAGGGACACTGAAGCTTTCTTT.

This rearrangement joins TRBV14 to TRBJ2-1, with 13 bases lining up with TRBD2. This CDR3 spans 17 amino acids. Germline V gene data show CDR1 as SGHDN and CDR2 as FVKESK. Losses at the gene ends were 2 bases for V and 9 bases for J; bases not matched to a gene: 10. CDR3 amino acids: CASSQHTSGRASIEQFF. CDR3 nucleotides: TGTGCCAGCAGCCAACACACTAGCGGGAGGGCCTCTATTGAGCAGTTCTTC.

This clone appeared a single time. This chain connects TRBV10-3 to TRBJ2-1; 7 bases are a match to TRBD1. Germline values: CDR1 ENHRY, CDR2 SYGVKD. The trim removed 3 bases at V and 3 bases at J, leaving 2 bases unmatched. CDR3 length: 14 residues. In nucleotides, the CDR3 is TGTGCCATCAGTGACAGGGACAGCTACAATGAGCAGTTCTTC. Its translation is CAISDRDSYNEQFF.